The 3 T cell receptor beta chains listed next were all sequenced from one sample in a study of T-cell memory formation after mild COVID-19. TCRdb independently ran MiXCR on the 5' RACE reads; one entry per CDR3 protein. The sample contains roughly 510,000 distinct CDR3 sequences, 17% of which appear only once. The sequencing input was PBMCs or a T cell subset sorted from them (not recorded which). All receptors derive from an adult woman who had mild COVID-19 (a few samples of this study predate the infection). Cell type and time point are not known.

The CDR3 DNA follows: TGTGCGTCAAAAAGGAACACCGGGGAGCTGTTTTTT. It yields the protein CASKRNTGELFF. The chain uses TRBV19 and TRBJ2-2; D remains unclear. Germline values: CDR1 LNHDA, CDR2 SQIVND (reference sequence). The CDR3 consists of 12 residues.

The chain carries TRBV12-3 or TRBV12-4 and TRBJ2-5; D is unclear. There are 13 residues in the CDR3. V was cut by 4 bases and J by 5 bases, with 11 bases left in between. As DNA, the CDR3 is TGTGCCAGCAGTTCGGCCCATGGGGAGACCCAGTACTTC. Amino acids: CASSSAHGETQYF.

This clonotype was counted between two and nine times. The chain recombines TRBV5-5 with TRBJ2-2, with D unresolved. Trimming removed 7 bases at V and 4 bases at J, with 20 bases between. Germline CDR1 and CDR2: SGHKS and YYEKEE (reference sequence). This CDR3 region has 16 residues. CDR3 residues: CASADDAERITGELFF. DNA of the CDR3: TGTGCCAGCGCGGACGACGCGGAGAGAATCACCGGGGAGCTGTTTTTT.